This T cell receptor beta chain was captured in a study of blood T cell repertoires in COVID-19. Whole-study context: T cells, B-cell-depleted T cells, or PBMCs provided the cDNA or gDNA that served as material.

The age range of participants was 18 to 89 years, with residence in 20 to 25 US areas. CDR1 and CDR2 from the germline V gene are MGHRA and YSYEKL. The CDR3 is 17 amino acids. The junction had 13 bases not matched to a gene; V was cut back by 4 bases and J by 6 bases. In the study's own analysis: Reference gene primer amplification gave estimated nucleated cell counts. The repertoire was sequenced with immunoSEQ multiplex PCR; TCRdb's copy has only in-frame clones and lacks some. The D gene and trimming were derived from the DNA, and the V and J assignments and clone size from that table. Among about 180,000 clones listed, about 85% were seen once.

This TCR came from a man aged 40-49 years who had recovered from COVID-19. The gene calls are TRBV4-1 and TRBJ2-3; 10 bases are shared with TRBD2. The material sequenced was PBMCs or T cells enriched from blood (not recorded which). The CDR3 is CASSPLYPAGGPDTQYF. The CDR3 nucleotides are TGCGCCAGCAGCCCTCTTTACCCAGCGGGAGGGCCGGATACGCAGTATTTT.